A single sample gave rise to the 21 T cell receptor beta chains below, sequenced in a study of blood T cell dynamics during melanoma immunotherapy. As to time point: pre-treatment baseline. Clones were sequenced by immunoSEQ multiplex PCR, and TCRdb holds only the in-frame ones, with some missing. Counted here are 17,000 or so clones, around 83% occurring once; the ten biggest clones make up about 7.6%. Specimen: blood, collected from a patient treated with checkpoint blockade. The receptors derive from a human donor with melanoma.

This clone was recorded only once. The CDR3, as DNA: TGTGCCAGCAGTGTGGACAGGAAGTCTAATACGCAGTATTTT. This encodes CASSVDRKSNTQYF. This chain joins TRBV25-1 and TRBJ2-3; 7 nucleotides match TRBD1. This CDR3 is 14 amino acids long. The germline V gene encodes CDR1 MGHDK and CDR2 SYGVNS. The V segment lost 4 bases and the J segment 7 bases; nucleotides outside the gene matches: 8.

The rearrangement links TRBV12-5 to TRBJ1-1; unclear D gene. Germline V lookup: CDR1 LGHNT, CDR2 FRNRAP. V lost 1 base and J 1 base, leaving 7 bases between the germline ends. This CDR3 comprises 14 residues. In nucleotides, the CDR3 is TGTGCTAGTGGTTTGGGGCACCGGAACACTGAAGCTTTCTTT. It yields the protein CASGLGHRNTEAFF.

The rearrangement uses TRBV7-8 and TRBJ2-7, with 8 positions matching TRBD2. The ends lost 2 bases at V and 2 bases at J; junction bases unmatched: 11. Germline assignment: CDR1 SGHVS and CDR2 FQNEAQ. This CDR3 is built from 17 residues. The CDR3 region has the DNA TGTGCCAGCAGCTTAATGCTCGGGGAACTAGCGGCCTACGAGCAGTACTTC. Protein: CASSLMLGELAAYEQYF.

The chain joins TRBV11-2 to TRBJ1-1, with TRBD1 identical over 8 bases. V was clipped by 9 bases and J by 11 bases; unmatched bases: 8. The CDR3 is made up of 11 amino acids. Germline CDR1 is SGHAT and CDR2 is FQNNGV. The CDR3 sequence is CASGQGALAFF. In nucleotides, the CDR3 is TGTGCCAGTGGCCAGGGGGCCCTCGCTTTCTTT.

The chain uses TRBV6-1 and TRBJ2-1; 8 bases match TRBD2. The CDR3 covers 14 residues. The germline CDR1 and CDR2 sequences are MNHNS and SASEGT. The V and J ends lost 10 bases and 3 bases, in that order; junction bases with no gene match: 8. CDR3 in DNA: TGTGCCACCCCCAGCGGGAGTAACTACAATGAGCAGTTCTTC. It yields the protein CATPSGSNYNEQFF.

The V and J genes are TRBV6-5 and TRBJ2-7; maybe TRBD2 (9 bases). The CDR3 is 14 residues long. The V gene lost 7 bases and the J gene lost 6 bases, with 19 bases spanning the gap. CDR1 is MNHEY, CDR2 SVGAGI, per germline. The CDR3 protein is CASNQGAGGLEQYF. The CDR3 nucleotides are TGTGCCAGCAACCAGGGGGCGGGAGGGCTCGAGCAGTACTTC.

The chain links TRBV4-2 to TRBJ1-4, with D perhaps matching TRBD1 (6 bases). Trimming removed 3 bases from V and 5 bases from J, with 10 bases in between. CDR1 is LGHNA, CDR2 YNFKEQ, per germline. CDR3 length equals 14 residues. The chain's CDR3 is CASSQTGANEKLFF. The CDR3, as DNA: TGTGCCAGCAGCCAGACAGGAGCCAATGAAAAACTGTTTTTT.

CDR3 region: CASSVVSGGDTGELFF. The CDR3 DNA sequence: TGTGCCAGCAGCGTAGTCAGCGGAGGGGACACCGGGGAGCTGTTTTTT. This sequence joins TRBV9 and TRBJ2-2, with a weak D call TRBD2 (6 bases). The V end was cut by 0 bases, the J end by 3 bases, with 12 bases between. Germline CDR1 is SGDLS and CDR2 is YYNGEE. This CDR3 contains 16 residues.

Comments on this clone: One junction end disagrees with the germline gene, perhaps due to a read error. The chain couples TRBV7-7 to TRBJ2-1; a possible D gene is TRBD2 (6 bases). The CDR3 contains 15 residues. Per germline, CDR1 SSHAT and CDR2 FNYEAQ (reference sequence). The CDR3 bases are TGTGCTAGCAGCTCAACTGGAGCGGGCTACAATGAGCAGTTCTTC. Translating gives CASSSTGAGYNEQFF.

The rearrangement joins TRBV5-8 to TRBJ2-1; 8 nucleotides line up with TRBD2. Germline lookup yields CDR1 SGHTS and CDR2 YDEGEE. The CDR3 is 15 residues long. Unmatched junction bases numbered 10, after V lost 4 bases and J lost 7 bases. This CDR3 reads CASSLQAGVVNEQFF. The CDR3, as DNA: TGTGCCAGCAGCCTACAAGCGGGAGTTGTGAATGAGCAGTTCTTC.

This clone is classed as medium-sized (0.01 to 0.1%). The rearrangement joins TRBV9 to TRBJ2-5; TRBD2 aligns across 11 bases. This CDR3 comprises 15 residues. V lost 7 bases and J lost 5; bases outside the gene matches: 10. The germline V gene encodes CDR1 SGDLS and CDR2 YYNGEE. CDR3 sequence reads: CASASSGRTSETQYF. Written as DNA, the CDR3 is TGTGCCAGCGCATCTAGCGGGAGGACTAGCGAGACCCAGTACTTC.

On this clone: Compared with germline, one end of the junction differs, possibly owing to a read error. Other DNA sequences of this sample code for an identical CDR3. The chain uses TRBV6-5 and TRBJ1-1; TRBD1 might be the D (6 bases). CDR1 is MNHEY, CDR2 SVGAGI, per germline. This CDR3 has 13 amino acids. DNA for the CDR3: TGTGCCAGTTCCGACAGGCGGAACACTGAAGCCTTCTTT. It yields the protein CASSDRRNTEAFF.

The chain has TRBV4-2 and TRBJ2-3; D gene uncertain. The length of the CDR3 is 14 residues. V lost 0 bases and J 8 bases, leaving 12 bases between the germline ends. The germline CDR1 and CDR2 sequences are LGHNA and YNFKEQ. For the CDR3, the DNA is TGTGCCAGCAGCCAAGATCGGCGCTCCGGTACGCAGTATTTT. The encoded protein is CASSQDRRSGTQYF.

This chain links TRBV9 with TRBJ2-1; 14 nucleotides align to TRBD2. The V and J ends lost 1 base and 10 bases, in that order; junction bases with no gene match: 7. CDR1 SGDLS and CDR2 YYNGEE come from the germline V gene. CDR3 length: 16 amino acids. The CDR3 sequence is CASSVTGTSGRGEQFF. The CDR3 DNA reads as TGTGCCAGCAGCGTAACAGGGACTAGCGGGAGAGGGGAGCAGTTCTTC.

The V gene is TRBV28, the J gene TRBJ2-5; D ambiguous. With the DNA end fitting TRBJ2-7 better, the J assignment may be wrong. The CDR3 is 14 residues long. Germline loops: CDR1 MDHEN, CDR2 SYDVKM. The CDR3 spells CASRNPDSPYEQYF. In DNA form, the CDR3 reads TGTGCCAGCAGGAACCCCGACTCACCCTACGAGCAGTACTTC.

This clone was counted only a few times. V usage is TRBV30 and J usage is TRBJ1-6; D is ambiguous. Per the germline V gene, CDR1 is GTSNPN and CDR2 is SVGIG (reference sequence). Trimming took 1 base from V and 8 from J, leaving 12 bases between them. The CDR3 has 14 amino acids. The CDR3 region is CAWSADRFYSPLHF. The CDR3 DNA is TGTGCCTGGAGTGCCGACCGATTCTATTCACCCCTCCACTTT. Variable domain in full (rest from reference TRBV30 and TRBJ1-6): SQTIHQWPATLVQPVGSPLSLECTVEGTSNPNLYWYRQAAGRGLQLLFYSVGIGQISSEVPQNLSASRPQDRQFILSSKKLLLSDSGFYLCAWSADRFYSPLHFGNGTRLTVT.

This chain's CDR3 is CASSWGTEAFF. As DNA, the CDR3 is TGTGCCAGCAGCTGGGGGACTGAAGCTTTCTTT. J is TRBJ1-1 and V is TRBV2, with TRBD1 as a possible D gene (5 bases). Germline V gene data show CDR1 as SNHLY and CDR2 as FYNNEI. Trimming removed 6 bases from V and 5 bases from J, with 7 bases in between. This CDR3 has 11 residues.

The chain is built from TRBV7-2 and TRBJ2-7; 8 nucleotides match TRBD1. CDR3 length: 15 amino acids. Germline loops: CDR1 SGHTA, CDR2 FQGNSA. J was trimmed by 2 bases and V by 5 bases; bases with no gene match: 8. The CDR3 reads CASSDQGALAYEQYF. Written as DNA, the CDR3 is TGTGCCAGCAGCGACCAGGGGGCCCTAGCCTACGAGCAGTACTTC.

The table lists this clone with a count of one. The rearrangement links TRBV5-4 to TRBJ2-3, with D possibly being TRBD1 or TRBD2 (6 bases each). This CDR3 comprises 15 residues. With 2 bases removed from V and 2 bases from J, the gap between germline ends came to 12 bases. From germline, CDR1 is SGHNT and CDR2 YYREEE (reference sequence). CDR3 loop: CASSLDRGLTDTQYF. CDR3 bases: TGTGCCAGCAGCTTAGATCGGGGGCTCACAGATACGCAGTATTTT.

V is TRBV9 and J is TRBJ2-1, with 11 bases matching TRBD2. Trimming cost V 5 bases and J 5 bases; bases outside gene matches: 6. The CDR3 has 15 residues. Germline assignment: CDR1 SGDLS and CDR2 YYNGEE. CDR3 bases: TGTGCCAGCAGTACCGGGACTAGCGGAAACAATGAGCAGTTCTTC. Its translation: CASSTGTSGNNEQFF. The whole variable domain, remainder taken from reference TRBV9 and TRBJ2-1, is DSGVTQTPKHLITATGQRVTLRCSPRSGDLSVYWYQQSLDQGLQFLIQYYNGEERAKGNILERFSAQQFPDLHSELNLSSLELGDSALYFCASSTGTSGNNEQFFGPGTRLTVL.

The chain links TRBV19 to TRBJ2-2; 9 positions agree with TRBD1. The CDR3 loop spans 17 amino acids. CDR1 is LNHDA, CDR2 SQIVND, per germline (reference sequence). V lost 5 bases to trimming and J lost 0 bases; unmatched junction nucleotides: 7. As DNA, the CDR3 is TGTGCCAGTAGTTGGGGACAGGGATACGCGAACACCGGGGAGCTGTTTTTT. Translation: CASSWGQGYANTGELFF. Together with reference TRBV19 and TRBJ2-2, the CDR3 gives the full variable domain: DGGITQSPKYLFRKEGQNVTLSCEQNLNHDAMYWYRQDPGQGLRLIYYSQIVNDFQKGDIAEGYSVSREKKESFPLTVTSAQKNPTAFYLCASSWGQGYANTGELFFGEGSRLTVL.